Presented here are 4 T cell receptor beta chains from one specimen sequenced in a study of T cells in tuberculosis. Clones were read by immunoSEQ multiplex PCR, and TCRdb kept only the in-frame ones, dropping some. The table lists 35,000 to 55,000 clones, roughly 94% of them singletons, with about 2% in the top ten. The sequenced sample was PBMCs. The receptors come from a donor aged 10-35 years with latent tuberculosis or without tuberculosis infection. Some clones in this sample may be carry-over from other donors' samples.

This clone was detected only once. For the CDR3, the DNA is TGTGCCAGCAGCTCCAATACAGGGGTCGAGCAGTACTTC. It yields the protein CASSSNTGVEQYF. The chain joins TRBV11-2 to TRBJ2-7; 7 nucleotides match TRBD1. The germline V gene has CDR1 SGHAT and CDR2 FQNNGV. With 4 bases clipped from V and 6 bases from J, the junction kept 6 bases outside the gene matches. CDR3 length: 13 residues.

V and J are TRBV5-4 and TRBJ2-7; possibly TRBD2 for D (5 bases). The CDR3 sequence is 11 residues long. Germline V CDR1 and CDR2: SGHNT, YYREEE (reference sequence). V dropped 7 bases and J dropped 7 bases, with 12 bases sitting between them. CDR3 DNA: TGTGCCAGCTCCGGGGTCGGGGAGCAGTACTTC. Translation: CASSGVGEQYF.

This sequence joins TRBV10-1 and TRBJ1-2, with a weak D call TRBD1 (6 bases). The CDR3 length is 13 residues. Germline lookup yields CDR1 WNHNN and CDR2 SYGVQD (reference sequence). V dropped 2 bases and J dropped 8 bases, with 12 bases sitting between them. The CDR3 DNA sequence: TGCGCCAGCAGTGAGGTCAGGGGAAGGGGCTACACCTTC. Protein: CASSEVRGRGYTF.

Only a few counts were recorded for this clone. CDR3 bases: TGTGCCAGCAGCTTAGAACGACTAGCGCCCCACGAGCAGTACTTC. Residues: CASSLERLAPHEQYF. V gene TRBV7-2 combines with J gene TRBJ2-7, with TRBD2 matching over 8 bases. The V and J ends lost 1 base and 5 bases, in that order; junction bases with no gene match: 7. The germline CDR1 and CDR2 sequences are SGHTA and FQGNSA. This CDR3 spans 15 amino acids.